The 21 T cell receptor beta chains presented below share a single source sample, sequenced in a study of blood T cell repertoires in COVID-19. Here immunoSEQ multiplex PCR was the method, and the copy in TCRdb shows in-frame clones only, minus some. There are around 290,000 clones in the sample; 75% to 90% occur only once, and around 1.7% lies in the top ten. The source material was PBMCs or T cells enriched from blood (not recorded which). These receptors all come from a middle-aged woman who had recovered from COVID-19.

The chain links TRBV30 to TRBJ2-3; TRBD2 aligns across 15 bases. Germline CDR1 reads GTSNPN; CDR2 reads SVGIG (reference sequence). The CDR3 runs 16 residues. V shed 0 bases, J shed 4 bases, and the junction held 2 bases outside the gene matches. CDR3 nucleotides: TGTGCCTGGAGTGTCGGACTAGCGGGGGGGCCAGATACGCAGTATTTT. The encoded protein is CAWSVGLAGGPDTQYF.

V gene TRBV6-4 combines with J gene TRBJ1-1, with 8 bases aligning to TRBD1. V lost 4 bases, J lost 9 bases, and 7 bases stayed unmatched. There are 13 residues in the CDR3. The V gene's germline CDR1 is MRHNA and CDR2 SNTAGT. Written as DNA, the CDR3 is TGTGCCAGCAGTGGAGACAGGGGCCAAAAAGCTTTCTTT. Encoded protein: CASSGDRGQKAFF.

The CDR3 sequence: CASSVTVWFPAEAFF. CDR3 coding DNA: TGTGCCAGCTCTGTAACCGTATGGTTCCCGGCTGAAGCTTTCTTT. The chain has TRBV6-5 and TRBJ1-1; D is undetermined. CDR3 size: 15 residues. Trimming took 8 bases from V and 6 from J, leaving 22 bases between them. Looked up from germline, CDR1 is MNHEY and CDR2 is SVGAGI.

The chain's CDR3 is CASSRGPNTGELFF. In DNA form, the CDR3 reads TGTGCCAGCAGCAGAGGGCCTAACACCGGGGAGCTGTTTTTT. The genes are TRBV7-3 and TRBJ2-2, with D tentatively TRBD2 (5 bases). From germline, CDR1 is SGHTA and CDR2 FQGTGA. Trimming pared 5 bases from V and 2 bases from J, leaving 9 bases between. The CDR3 totals 14 residues. Using reference TRBV7-3 and TRBJ2-2 for the parts outside the CDR3, the full variable domain is GAGVSQTPSNKVTEKGKYVELRCDPISGHTALYWYRQSLGQGPEFLIYFQGTGAADDSGLPNDRFFAVRPEGSVSTLKIQRTERGDSAVYLCASSRGPNTGELFFGEGSRLTVL.

The chain links TRBV11-1 to TRBJ1-1; no reliable D call. The CDR3 spans 12 residues. Trimming stripped 5 bases from V and 11 bases from J, with 15 bases between. CDR1 SGHAT and CDR2 FQDESV come from the germline V gene (reference sequence). The CDR3 DNA sequence: TGTGCCAGCAGCGAAAATAGGCGCGGGGCTTTCTTT. Translated, it gives CASSENRRGAFF.

V is TRBV29-1 and J is TRBJ2-2; no clear D. Per germline, CDR1 SQVTM and CDR2 ANQGSEA. The CDR3 has 11 residues. Trimming pared 4 bases from V and 5 bases from J, leaving 5 bases between. The CDR3 loop reads CSVGDTGELFF. The CDR3 bases are TGCAGCGTTGGCGATACCGGGGAGCTGTTTTTT.

CDR3 DNA sequence: TGTGCCAGCAGCTTGGACAGGTCCCCCTACAATGAGCAGTTCTTC. Translation gives CASSLDRSPYNEQFF. This chain links TRBV11-1 with TRBJ2-1; 7 nucleotides align to TRBD1. The germline CDR1 and CDR2 sequences are SGHAT and FQDESV (reference sequence). J gave up 2 bases and V 3 bases, and 4 bases lay outside the gene matches. The CDR3 totals 15 residues. The full variable domain, with the rest looked up from reference TRBV11-1 and TRBJ2-1, is EAEVAQSPRYKITEKSQAVAFWCDPISGHATLYWYRQILGQGPELLVQFQDESVVDDSQLPKDRFSAERLKGVDSTLKIQPAELGDSAMYLCASSLDRSPYNEQFFGPGTRLTVL.

The chain uses TRBV9 and TRBJ2-3; D is possibly TRBD2 (6 bases). The V gene's germline CDR1 is SGDLS and CDR2 YYNGEE. CDR3 length equals 15 residues. V dropped 0 bases and J dropped 6 bases, with 14 bases sitting between them. CDR3 sequence: CASSVGVAAPDTQYF. The CDR3, as DNA: TGTGCCAGCAGCGTAGGGGTAGCGGCCCCCGATACGCAGTATTTT.

Turning to this clone: The junction shows a germline mismatch at one end, possibly a read error. This chain connects TRBV7-7 to TRBJ2-5, with a tentative D call TRBD1 (6 bases). The germline gives CDR1 SSHAT, CDR2 FNYEAQ (reference sequence). The CDR3 sequence is 15 residues long. CDR3 DNA: TGTGCTAGCAGCTCCTCCTTACAGGGTGGAGAGACCCAGTACTTC. Its translation: CASSSSLQGGETQYF.

This clone is a singleton in its sample. The chain combines TRBV3-1 (or the pseudogene TRBV3-2) with TRBJ2-5; D perhaps matches TRBD1 (6 bases). There are 16 residues in the CDR3. The V end lost 6 bases, the J end lost 4 bases, and 21 bases lay between the germline ends. In germline, CDR1 is LGHDT, CDR2 YNNKEL (reference sequence). CDR3 in DNA: TGTGCCAGCAGTCTAGATCCCAGGGGCTTCGGAGAGACCCAGTACTTC. Translation: CASSLDPRGFGETQYF.

To note about this clone: The same CDR3 arises from other DNA sequences in this sample as well. The chain links TRBV7-3 to TRBJ1-1; 9 positions agree with TRBD1. CDR3 length: 16 residues. V dropped 5 bases and J dropped 0; count of bases not matched to a gene: 7. The germline CDR1 and CDR2 sequences are SGHTA and FQGTGA. The CDR3: CASSLQGAGLNTEAFF. CDR3 nucleotides: TGTGCCAGCAGCCTACAGGGGGCAGGGTTGAACACTGAAGCTTTCTTT. Based on the CDR3 plus reference TRBV7-3 and TRBJ1-1, the full variable domain is GAGVSQTPSNKVTEKGKYVELRCDPISGHTALYWYRQSLGQGPEFLIYFQGTGAADDSGLPNDRFFAVRPEGSVSTLKIQRTERGDSAVYLCASSLQGAGLNTEAFFGQGTRLTVV.

Remarks on this clone: One junction end does not reproduce the germline sequence, and a read error may be involved. The CDR3 reads CASSPRQETYEQYF. DNA for the CDR3: TGTGCCAGCTCTCCACGACAAGAAACCTACGAGCAGTACTTC. The chain joins TRBV18 to TRBJ2-7; D remains ambiguous. This CDR3 has 14 amino acids. The germline V gene encodes CDR1 KGHSH and CDR2 LQKENI.

The chain has TRBV27 and TRBJ1-2, with TRBD1 matching over 7 bases. Trimming removed 4 bases from V and 3 bases from J; junction bases left unmatched: 5. Germline-derived CDR1 and CDR2 are MNHEY and SMNVEV (reference sequence). The CDR3 loop spans 14 amino acids. The CDR3 sequence: CASSSRTGHYGYTF. CDR3 coding DNA: TGTGCCAGCAGTTCGAGGACAGGACACTATGGCTACACCTTC.

This chain links TRBV25-1 with TRBJ2-7; 8 bases are a match to TRBD1. CDR3 size: 16 residues. In germline, CDR1 is MGHDK, CDR2 SYGVNS. V shed 2 bases, J shed 1 base, and the junction held 7 bases outside the gene matches. The CDR3 here is CASSEADRERSYEQYF. The CDR3 DNA is TGTGCCAGCAGTGAAGCGGACAGGGAGCGGTCCTACGAGCAGTACTTC.

V and J are TRBV7-8 and TRBJ1-1; D remains unclear. Deletions cut 5 bases from V and 4 bases from J, with 11 bases between. CDR3 length: 13 amino acids. Germline CDR1 SGHVS, CDR2 FQNEAQ. This CDR3 is CASSRQWSTEAFF. In DNA, the CDR3 is TGTGCCAGCAGCCGTCAATGGAGCACTGAAGCTTTCTTT.

The V and J genes are TRBV27 and TRBJ1-5; 8 bases align to TRBD1. The length of the CDR3 is 15 residues. Trimming at V came to 5 bases and at J to 3 bases, leaving 6 bases not matched to a gene. Germline CDR1 is MNHEY and CDR2 is SMNVEV (reference sequence). In DNA, the CDR3 is TGTGCCAGCAGTCCCCAGGGGGCCATCAATCAGCCCCAGCATTTT. It yields the protein CASSPQGAINQPQHF.

This rearrangement joins TRBV2 to TRBJ1-1; TRBD1 agrees at 11 bases. Germline assignment: CDR1 SNHLY and CDR2 FYNNEI. CDR3 size: 13 residues. The V and J ends lost 10 bases and 7 bases, in that order; junction bases with no gene match: 8. CDR3 residues: CATEDRGLGEAFF. CDR3 in DNA: TGTGCCACCGAGGACAGGGGGCTGGGTGAAGCTTTCTTT.

In this sample, this clone turned up once. The rearrangement links TRBV7-2 to TRBJ1-1, with 7 positions matching TRBD1. The CDR3 spans 14 residues. Germline V CDR1 and CDR2: SGHTA, FQGNSA. J gave up 4 bases and V 5 bases, and 7 bases lay outside the gene matches. CDR3 coding DNA: TGTGCCAGCAGCCCGTCAACAGGGGTCACTGAAGCTTTCTTT. Protein sequence: CASSPSTGVTEAFF.

The V and J genes are TRBV9 and TRBJ2-7; TRBD1 is a possible D gene (6 bases). Germline lookup yields CDR1 SGDLS and CDR2 YYNGEE. This CDR3 contains 16 residues. V lost 2 bases and J 0 bases, leaving 15 bases between the germline ends. The CDR3 is CASSVAAGASSYEQYF. CDR3 nucleotide sequence: TGTGCCAGCAGCGTGGCTGCAGGGGCGAGCTCCTACGAGCAGTACTTC.

The V call is TRBV16, the J call TRBJ2-7, with 7 nucleotides matching TRBD2. The V gene's germline CDR1 is KGHSY and CDR2 FQNENV. Germline trimming cut 0 bases from V and 4 bases from J; bases unmatched to any gene: 0. This CDR3 is built from 13 residues. CDR3 bases: TGTGCCAGCAGCCAATCGCGGGGGTACGAGCAGTACTTC. Its protein is CASSQSRGYEQYF. Filled out from reference TRBV16 and TRBJ2-7, the complete variable domain reads GEEVAQTPKHLVRGEGQKAKLYCAPIKGHSYVFWYQQVLKNEFKFLISFQNENVFDETGMPKERFSAKCLPNSPCSLEIQATKLEDSAVYFCASSQSRGYEQYFGPGTRLTVT.

The V and J genes are TRBV5-5 and TRBJ1-4; TRBD1 might be the D (5 bases). This CDR3 region has 16 residues. Trimming cost V 0 bases and J 0 bases, with 9 bases left between them. Germline V lookup: CDR1 SGHKS, CDR2 YYEKEE (reference sequence). The DNA of the CDR3 is TGTGCCAGCAGCTTGGGCAGGGTTTCAACTAATGAAAAACTGTTTTTT. It codes for CASSLGRVSTNEKLFF.